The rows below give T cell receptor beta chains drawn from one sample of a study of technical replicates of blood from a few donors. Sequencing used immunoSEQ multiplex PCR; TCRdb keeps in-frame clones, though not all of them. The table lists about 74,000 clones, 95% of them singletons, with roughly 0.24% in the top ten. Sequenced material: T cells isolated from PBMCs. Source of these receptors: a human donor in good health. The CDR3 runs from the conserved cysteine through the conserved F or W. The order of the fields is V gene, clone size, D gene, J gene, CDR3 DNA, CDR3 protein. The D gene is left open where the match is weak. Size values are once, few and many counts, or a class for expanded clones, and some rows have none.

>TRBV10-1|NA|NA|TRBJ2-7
TGCGCCAGCAGTCCCAGGGATGGCTCCTACGAGCAGTACTTC
CASSPRDGSYEQYF
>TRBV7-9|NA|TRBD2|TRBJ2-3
TGTGCCAGCAGCCCCTACCTAGCGGTGGGCACAGATACGCAGTATTTT
CASSPYLAVGTDTQYF
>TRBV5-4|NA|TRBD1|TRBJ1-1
TGTGCCAGCAGCTTGACAGGGGTGAACACTGAAGCTTTCTTT
CASSLTGVNTEAFF
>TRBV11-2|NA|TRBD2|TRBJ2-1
TGTGCCAGCAGCTTAGGGACTAGCAGAAATGAGCAGTTCTTC
CASSLGTSRNEQFF
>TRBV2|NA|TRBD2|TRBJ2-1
TGTGCCACCGGGGAGGGGCTAGTCGTCTACAATGAGCAGTTCTTC
CATGEGLVVYNEQFF
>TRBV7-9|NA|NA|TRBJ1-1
TGTGCCAGCAGCTTAGCGGCGGGGTACAATATCGAAGCTTTCTTT
CASSLAAGYNIEAFF
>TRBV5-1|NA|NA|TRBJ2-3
TGCGCCAGCACACGGGGTGGGAGCACAGATACGCAGTATTTT
CASTRGGSTDTQYF
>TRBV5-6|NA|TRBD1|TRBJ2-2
TGTGCCAGCAGCCCCCCGGGGACAGTACGCCCGAACACCGGGGAGCTGTTTTTT
CASSPPGTVRPNTGELFF
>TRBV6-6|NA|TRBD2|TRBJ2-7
TGTGCCAGCAAAGGGACTAGCGGTACCGCCTACGAGCAGTACTTC
CASKGTSGTAYEQYF
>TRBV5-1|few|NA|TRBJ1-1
TGCGCCAGCAGCGCAGTCGAAACCAATGAAGCTTTCTTT
CASSAVETNEAFF
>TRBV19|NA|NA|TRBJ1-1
TGTGCCAGTAGTACACAGGGGAACACTGAAGCTTTCTTT
CASSTQGNTEAFF
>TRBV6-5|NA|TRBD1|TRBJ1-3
TGTGCCAGCAGAGACAGGGGATCTGGAAACACCATATATTTT
CASRDRGSGNTIYF
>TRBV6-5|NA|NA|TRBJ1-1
TGTGCCAGCAGTTACTCCTCATCTCGGCGGGCAGCTGAAGCTTTCTTT
CASSYSSSRRAAEAFF
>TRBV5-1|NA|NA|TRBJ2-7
TGCGCCAGCAGCGCGGGGACGGTCAGCTCCTACGAGCAGTACTTC
CASSAGTVSSYEQYF
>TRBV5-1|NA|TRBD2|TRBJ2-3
TGCGCCAGCAGCTTGGCTAGCGGGGGGGCCGATACGCAGTATTTT
CASSLASGGADTQYF
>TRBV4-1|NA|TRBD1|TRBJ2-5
TGCGCCAGCAGCCCTCGGCCGGGACAGGGGCGGGAGACCCAGTACTTC
CASSPRPGQGRETQYF
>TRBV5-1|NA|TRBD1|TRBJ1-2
TGCGCCAGCAGCTACTCAGGGGGCCCTGACTATGGCTACACCTTC
CASSYSGGPDYGYTF
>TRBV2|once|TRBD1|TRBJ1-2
TGTGCCAGCAGTGTATTCGGCAGGGGGCAAATCTATGGCTACACCTTC
CASSVFGRGQIYGYTF
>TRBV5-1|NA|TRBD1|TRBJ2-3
TGCGCCAGCAGCTTGGAGACAGGGGCGGATACGCAGTATTTT
CASSLETGADTQYF
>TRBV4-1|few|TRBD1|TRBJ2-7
TGCGCCAGCGGCGGGACAGGGAGGGGCGAGCAGTACTTC
CASGGTGRGEQYF
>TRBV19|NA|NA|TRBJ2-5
TGTGCCAGTAGTTTATGGTTAGCGGAGACCCAGTACTTC
CASSLWLAETQYF
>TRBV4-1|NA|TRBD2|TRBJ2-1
TGCGCCAGCAGCCTCTCTAGCGGGAGCGGCACCTACAATGAGCAGTTCTTC
CASSLSSGSGTYNEQFF
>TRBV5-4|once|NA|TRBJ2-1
TGTGCCAGCAGCCGGGACGGGGGGCCAGGGAATGAGCAGTTCTTC
CASSRDGGPGNEQFF
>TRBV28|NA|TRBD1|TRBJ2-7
TGTGCCAGCAGTCAACCGGGACAGGCCTACGAGCAGTACTTC
CASSQPGQAYEQYF
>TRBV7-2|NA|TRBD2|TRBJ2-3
TGTGCCAGCAGCTCTGGGACTAGCGGGGGGGCCATAGATACGCAGTATTTT
CASSSGTSGGAIDTQYF
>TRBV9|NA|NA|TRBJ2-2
TGTGCCAGCAGGAATGGACAGCTAAACACCGGGGAGCTGTTTTTT
CASRNGQLNTGELFF
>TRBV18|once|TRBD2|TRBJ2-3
TGTGCCAGCTCACCTGCCGGGACTAGCGCAGATACGCAGTATTTT
CASSPAGTSADTQYF
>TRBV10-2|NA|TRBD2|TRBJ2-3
TGCGCCAGCACTCGGACTAGCGGAACCACAGATACGCAGTATTTT
CASTRTSGTTDTQYF
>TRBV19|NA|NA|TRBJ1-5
TGTGCCAGTAGTATCCCTCCAACAGGGCTCGGGCAGCCCCAGCATTTT
CASSIPPTGLGQPQHF
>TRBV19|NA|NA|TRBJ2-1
TGTGCCAGTAGTTTGGGGGGGGCGCATATCTACAATGAGCAGTTCTTC
CASSLGGAHIYNEQFF
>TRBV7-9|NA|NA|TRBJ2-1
TGTGCCAGCAGCGTAACTAGTGAGGGCTGGGATGAGCAGTTCTTC
CASSVTSEGWDEQFF
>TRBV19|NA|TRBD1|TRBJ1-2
TGTGCCAGTAGCATGACAGGGATCTATGGCTACACCTTC
CASSMTGIYGYTF